This T cell receptor (beta chain) was documented in a study of Graves' ophthalmopathy and Graves' hyperthyroidism. This CDR3 has 13 residues. The ends were cut back, 6 bases at V and 10 bases at J, with 16 bases in the middle. Germline assignment: CDR1 MNHEY and CDR2 SVGAGI. Amplified material comprised TCR beta CDR3 regions derived from RNA transcripts. RT-PCR was first run with HTBI primers, then multiplex PCR in a second round. TCRdb analysed the multiplex PCR reads with MiXCR anew, one entry per CDR3 protein. The sample comprises about 550,000 distinct CDR3 sequences, just under 40% of which are singletons, and 3.5% to 4.5% rests with the top ten.

The TCR originated in an adult man with Graves' hyperthyroidism. This chain uses TRBV6-5 with TRBJ2-1; the D gene is possibly TRBD2 (6 bases). Sequencing was done on a sample of peripheral blood or thyroid tissue (not recorded which). The CDR3 DNA is TGTGCCAGCAGCCCCCCGGGGACTCCAGAGCAGTTCTTC. It codes for CASSPPGTPEQFF.